These 5 T cell receptor beta chains came from one sample sequenced in a study of T-cell memory formation after mild COVID-19. MiXCR, run by TCRdb on the 5' RACE reads, gives a single entry per CDR3 protein. The data show 40,000 to 60,000 distinct CDR3 sequences, with roughly 12% seen just once and 24% held by the top ten. Sequencing used PBMCs or a T cell subset sorted from them (not recorded which). The source of these receptors is a man aged 18 to 30 who had mild COVID-19 (a few samples of this study predate the infection). Cell type and time point are not known.

This chain joins TRBV3-1 and TRBJ2-1; D uncertain. Germline V gene sequence: CDR1 LGHDT, CDR2 YNNKEL (reference sequence). This CDR3 has 13 residues. Trimming left V 2 bases short and J 6 bases short, with 8 bases between. CDR3 sequence reads: CASSQSIGNEQFF. In nucleotides, the CDR3 is TGTGCCAGCAGCCAATCTATAGGCAATGAGCAGTTCTTC.

The chain has TRBV5-1 and TRBJ2-2, with D perhaps TRBD2 (6 bases). Germline V lookup: CDR1 SGHRS, CDR2 YFSETQ. The CDR3 sequence is 14 residues long. V gave up 2 bases and J gave up 2 bases, with 7 bases separating them. As DNA, the CDR3 is TGCGCCAGCAGCTTAGGGACTAACACCGGGGAGCTGTTTTTT. It is translated as CASSLGTNTGELFF.

This clonotype has at least ten counts. The chain recombines TRBV3-1 with TRBJ2-7, with 9 bases aligning to TRBD2. Germline loops: CDR1 LGHDT, CDR2 YNNKEL (reference sequence). The J segment lost 5 bases and the V segment lost 2 bases, leaving 4 bases of the junction unmatched. The CDR3 consists of 14 residues. CDR3 sequence (DNA): TGTGCCAGCAGCCAAATTCTAGCGGGGAACGAGCAGTACTTC. This encodes CASSQILAGNEQYF.

This clonotype was counted at least ten times. The gene calls are TRBV6-5 and TRBJ1-1; weak D call: TRBD1 (6 bases). Trimming took off 7 bases at V and 3 bases at J, with 18 bases between the two ends. This CDR3 region has 15 residues. Per the germline V gene, CDR1 is MNHEY and CDR2 is SVGAGI. The CDR3 loop reads CASTPRPTGHTEAFF. CDR3 DNA: TGTGCCAGCACCCCAAGACCCACAGGGCACACTGAAGCTTTCTTT.

The chain joins TRBV19 to TRBJ1-5; D remains unclear. Germline CDR1 reads LNHDA; CDR2 reads SQIVND (reference sequence). The CDR3 runs to 16 residues. V was clipped by 3 bases and J by 2 bases, with 14 bases between them. CDR3 protein: CASSMGLPGGNQPQHF. For the CDR3, the DNA is TGTGCCAGTAGTATGGGCCTCCCCGGGGGCAATCAGCCCCAGCATTTT.